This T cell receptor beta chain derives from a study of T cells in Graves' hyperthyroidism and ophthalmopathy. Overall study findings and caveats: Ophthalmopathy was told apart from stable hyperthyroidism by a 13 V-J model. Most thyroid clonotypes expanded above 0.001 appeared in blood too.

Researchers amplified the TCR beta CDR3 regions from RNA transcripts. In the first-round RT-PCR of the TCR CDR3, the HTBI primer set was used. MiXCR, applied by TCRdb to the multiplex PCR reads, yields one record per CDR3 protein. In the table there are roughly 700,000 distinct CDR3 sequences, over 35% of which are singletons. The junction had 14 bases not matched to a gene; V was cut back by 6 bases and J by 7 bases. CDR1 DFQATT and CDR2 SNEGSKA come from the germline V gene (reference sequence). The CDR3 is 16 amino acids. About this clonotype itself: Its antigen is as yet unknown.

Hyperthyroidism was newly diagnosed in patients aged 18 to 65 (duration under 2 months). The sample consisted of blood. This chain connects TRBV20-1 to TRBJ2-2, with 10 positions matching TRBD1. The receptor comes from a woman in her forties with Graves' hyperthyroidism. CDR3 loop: CSAESWDRGIGGELFF. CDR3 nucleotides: TGCAGTGCAGAGAGTTGGGACAGGGGAATAGGCGGGGAGCTGTTTTTT.